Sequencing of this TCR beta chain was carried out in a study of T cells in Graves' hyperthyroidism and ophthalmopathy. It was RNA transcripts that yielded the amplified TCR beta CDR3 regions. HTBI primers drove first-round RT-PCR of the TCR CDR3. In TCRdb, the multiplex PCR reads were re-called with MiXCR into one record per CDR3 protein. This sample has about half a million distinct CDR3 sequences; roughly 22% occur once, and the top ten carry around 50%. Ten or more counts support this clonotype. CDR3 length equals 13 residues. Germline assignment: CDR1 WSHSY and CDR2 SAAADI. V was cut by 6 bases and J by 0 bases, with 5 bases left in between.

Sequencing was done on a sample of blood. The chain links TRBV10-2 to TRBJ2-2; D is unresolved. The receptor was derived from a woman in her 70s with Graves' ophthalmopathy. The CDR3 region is CASRDTNTGELFF. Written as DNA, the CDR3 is TGCGCCAGCAGAGATACGAACACCGGGGAGCTGTTTTTT.